This section outlines one TCR beta chain sequence together with its context. The target antigen is unknown. Germline V lookup: CDR1 MRHNA, CDR2 SNTAGT. J gave up 4 bases and V 6 bases, and 6 bases lay outside the gene matches. There are 16 residues in the CDR3. Focal radiation plus CTLA-4 blockade with ipilimumab was given to patients with chemo-refractory metastatic non-small-cell lung cancer. These data come from a study of radiotherapy plus CTLA-4 blockade in lung cancer. Study-level results: Early blood T cell clone changes and increased post-radiation serum interferon-beta were reportedly the strongest response predictors. There was expansion of tumor-derived TCR clones in blood after radiotherapy plus ipilimumab.

Profiling relied on immunoSEQ multiplex PCR, and the TCRdb table lists in-frame clones only, not all of them. The sample lists about 78,000 clones, about 90% occurring once. This specimen consisted of peripheral blood, obtained from a patient treated with radiotherapy plus ipilimumab. V usage is TRBV6-4 and J usage is TRBJ2-6; 10 bases fit TRBD1. The receptor comes from a human donor with non-small cell lung cancer who had a partial response to radiotherapy plus ipilimumab. This chain's CDR3 is CASSRDRGAGANVLTF. The CDR3 DNA sequence: TGTGCCAGCAGCCGGGACAGGGGAGCGGGGGCCAACGTCCTGACTTTC.